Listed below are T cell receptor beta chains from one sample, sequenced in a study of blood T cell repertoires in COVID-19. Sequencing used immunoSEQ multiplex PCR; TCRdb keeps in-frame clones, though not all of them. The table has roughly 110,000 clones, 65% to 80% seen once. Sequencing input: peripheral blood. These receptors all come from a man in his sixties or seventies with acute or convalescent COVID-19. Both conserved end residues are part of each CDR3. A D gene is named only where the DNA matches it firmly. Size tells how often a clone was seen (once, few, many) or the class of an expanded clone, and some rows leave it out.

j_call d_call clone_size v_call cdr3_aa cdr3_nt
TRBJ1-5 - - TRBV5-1 CASSTEGRDQPQHF TGCGCCAGCAGCACGGAGGGTCGAGATCAGCCCCAGCATTTT
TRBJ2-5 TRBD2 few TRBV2 CASSGRGALQETQYF TGTGCCAGCAGTGGGCGGGGGGCTCTCCAAGAGACCCAGTACTTC
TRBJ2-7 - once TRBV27 CASSLRDGNSYEQYF TGTGCCAGCAGTTTGCGGGACGGGAATTCCTACGAGCAGTACTTC
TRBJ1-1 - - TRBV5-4 CASSLETNTEAFF TGTGCCAGCAGCTTGGAGACTAACACTGAAGCTTTCTTT
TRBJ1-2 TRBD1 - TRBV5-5 CASSLGTGDLYGYTF TGTGCCAGCAGCTTAGGGACAGGGGATCTATATGGCTACACCTTC
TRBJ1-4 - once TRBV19 CASSIGGETNEKLFF TGTGCCAGTAGTATAGGCGGGGAGACTAATGAAAAACTGTTTTTT
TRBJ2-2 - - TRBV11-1 CASSLNRANTGELFF TGTGCCAGCAGCTTGAACAGGGCGAACACCGGGGAGCTGTTTTTT
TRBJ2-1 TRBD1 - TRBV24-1 CATSDRTGANNEQFF TGTGCCACCAGTGATAGGACAGGGGCGAACAATGAGCAGTTCTTC
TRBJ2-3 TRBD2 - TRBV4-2 CASSPRAGGLDTQYF TGTGCCAGCAGCCCCCGGGCGGGGGGTTTAGATACGCAGTATTTT
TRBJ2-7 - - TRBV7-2 CASSLAGGDVYEQYF TGTGCCAGCAGCTTAGCCGGAGGAGATGTCTACGAGCAGTACTTC
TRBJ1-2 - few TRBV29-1 CSVARGGGYGYTF TGCAGCGTTGCCCGGGGAGGGGGCTATGGCTACACCTTC
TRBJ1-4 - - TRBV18 CASSPVRTNEKLFF TGTGCCAGCTCACCTGTGAGGACTAATGAAAAACTGTTTTTT
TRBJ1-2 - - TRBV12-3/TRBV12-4 CASSLAPVYGYTF TGTGCCAGCAGTTTAGCGCCAGTCTATGGCTACACCTTC
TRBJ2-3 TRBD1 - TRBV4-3 CASSQDSGTGADTQYF TGCGCCAGCAGCCAAGATTCGGGGACAGGGGCAGATACGCAGTATTTT
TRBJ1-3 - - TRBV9 CASSVAGSGNTIYF TGTGCCAGCAGCGTAGCAGGCTCTGGAAACACCATATATTTT
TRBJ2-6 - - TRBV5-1 CASSLEPVGQNSGANVLTF TGCGCCAGCAGCTTGGAACCGGTGGGCCAGAACTCTGGGGCCAACGTCCTGACTTTC
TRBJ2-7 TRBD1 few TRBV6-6 CASRAGGTGIYEQYF TGTGCCAGCAGGGCAGGGGGGACAGGAATCTACGAGCAGTACTTC
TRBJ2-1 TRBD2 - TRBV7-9 CASESGNSYNEQFF TGTGCCAGCGAGAGCGGGAACTCCTACAATGAGCAGTTCTTC
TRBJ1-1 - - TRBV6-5 CASSYAAMNTEAFF TGTGCCAGCAGTTACGCGGCGATGAACACTGAAGCTTTCTTT
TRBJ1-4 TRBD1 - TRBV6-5 CASRIQGGDEKLFF TGTGCCAGCAGGATACAGGGGGGGGATGAAAAACTGTTTTTT
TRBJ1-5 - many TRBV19 CASSEQGRSSNQPQHF TGTGCCAGTAGTGAACAGGGCCGTAGTAGCAATCAGCCCCAGCATTTT
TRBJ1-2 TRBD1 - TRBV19 CASRRGTGGSDGYTF TGTGCCAGTAGGAGAGGGACAGGGGGTAGCGATGGCTACACCTTC
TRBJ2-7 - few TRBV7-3 CASSSPRGSYEQYF TGTGCCAGCAGCTCCCCTCGGGGCTCCTACGAGCAGTACTTC
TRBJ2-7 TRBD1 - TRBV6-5 CASRGQGAGHEQYF TGTGCCAGCAGGGGACAGGGGGCTGGTCACGAGCAGTACTTC
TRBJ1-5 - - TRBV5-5 CASSLQAGRQPQHF TGTGCCAGCAGCTTGCAGGCAGGGAGGCAGCCCCAGCATTTT
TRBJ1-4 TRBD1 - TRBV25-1 CASRTGESGKLFF TGTGCCAGCAGGACAGGGGAGAGCGGAAAACTGTTTTTT
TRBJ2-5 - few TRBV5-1 CASSLVQGRQETQYF TGCGCCAGCAGCTTGGTACAGGGAAGACAGGAGACCCAGTACTTC
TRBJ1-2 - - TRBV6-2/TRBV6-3 CASSQTGSNYGYTF TGTGCCAGCAGTCAAACGGGGTCTAACTATGGCTACACCTTC
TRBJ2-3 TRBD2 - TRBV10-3 CAIMVTSGVTDTQYF TGTGCCATAATGGTGACTAGCGGGGTTACAGATACGCAGTATTTT
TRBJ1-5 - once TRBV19 CASSIGGDNQPQHF TGTGCCAGTAGTATTGGGGGGGACAATCAGCCCCAGCATTTT
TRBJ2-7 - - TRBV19 CASSIGGESYEQYF TGTGCCAGTAGTATAGGGGGAGAAAGCTACGAGCAGTACTTC
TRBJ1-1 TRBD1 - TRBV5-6 CASSVTGDDTEAFF TGTGCCAGCAGCGTGACAGGGGATGACACTGAAGCTTTCTTT
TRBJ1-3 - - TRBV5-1 CASSLTGSGNTIYF TGCGCCAGCAGCTTGACGGGTTCAGGAAACACCATATATTTT
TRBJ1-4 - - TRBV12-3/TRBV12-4 CASSLRANEKLFF TGTGCCAGCAGTTTAAGAGCGAATGAAAAACTGTTTTTT
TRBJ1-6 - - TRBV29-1 CSVGDSQGSPLHF TGCAGCGTAGGGGACTCCCAAGGGTCACCCCTCCACTTT
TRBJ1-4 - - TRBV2 CASSEGVRVYEKLFF TGTGCCAGCAGTGAGGGTGTCAGGGTCTATGAAAAACTGTTTTTT
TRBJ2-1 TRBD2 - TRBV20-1 CSAGGENEQFF TGCAGTGCGGGGGGGGAAAATGAGCAGTTCTTC
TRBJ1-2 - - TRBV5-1 CASSLGGTGHNGYTF TGCGCCAGCAGCTTGGGAGGCACAGGGCACAATGGCTACACCTTC
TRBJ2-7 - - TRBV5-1 CASSLLGIGYEQYF TGCGCCAGCAGCTTACTAGGCATAGGCTACGAGCAGTACTTC
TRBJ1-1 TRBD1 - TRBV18 CASSRSTGGGTEAFF TGTGCCAGCTCACGCTCGACAGGGGGCGGCACTGAAGCTTTCTTT
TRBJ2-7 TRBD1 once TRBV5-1 CASSLGTGWYEQYF TGCGCCAGCAGCTTGGGGACAGGGTGGTACGAGCAGTACTTC
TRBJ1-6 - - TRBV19 CASRDSTGAPLHF TGTGCCAGTAGGGACAGCACCGGGGCACCCCTCCACTTT
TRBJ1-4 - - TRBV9 CASSGRIGGNEKLFF TGTGCCAGCAGCGGACGGATTGGAGGCAATGAAAAACTGTTTTTT
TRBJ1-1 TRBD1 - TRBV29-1 CSVRRQGGDFFF TGCAGCGTGAGAAGACAGGGGGGAGATTTTTTCTTT
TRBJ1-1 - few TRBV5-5 CASSLEAGQVRAFF TGTGCCAGCAGCTTGGAAGCAGGCCAAGTGCGAGCTTTCTTT
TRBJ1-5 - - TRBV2 CASSELSSGNQPQHF TGTGCCAGCAGTGAACTGTCGTCCGGCAATCAGCCCCAGCATTTT
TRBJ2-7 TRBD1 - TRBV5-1 CASSRNPDRVRLYEQYF TGCGCCAGCAGCCGAAACCCCGACAGGGTTCGCCTCTACGAGCAGTACTTC
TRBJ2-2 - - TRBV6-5 CASSLGPTGELFF TGTGCCAGCAGTTTGGGGCCGACCGGGGAGCTGTTTTTT
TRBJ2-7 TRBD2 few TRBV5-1 CASSLGTSDDEQYF TGCGCCAGCAGCTTAGGGACTAGCGACGACGAGCAGTACTTC
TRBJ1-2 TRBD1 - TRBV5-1 CASSLGDRGYGYTF TGCGCCAGCAGCTTGGGGGACAGAGGATATGGCTACACCTTC
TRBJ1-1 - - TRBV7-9 CASSLVLSGDLTEAFF TGTGCCAGCAGCTTAGTTTTGAGCGGGGACCTCACTGAAGCTTTCTTT
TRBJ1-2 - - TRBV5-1 CASSLYGTEPYGYTF TGCGCCAGCAGCTTATACGGGACTGAACCCTATGGCTACACCTTC
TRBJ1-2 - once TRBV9 CASSVEAGRDYGYTF TGTGCCAGCAGCGTAGAGGCAGGCAGGGACTATGGCTACACCTTC
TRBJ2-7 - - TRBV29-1 CSVDDQVNEQYF TGCAGCGTTGATGATCAGGTCAACGAGCAGTACTTC